This is a list of T cell receptor beta chains from one sample in a study of identical twins. In TCRdb, the 5' RACE reads were re-called with MiXCR into one record per CDR3 protein. Of roughly 1,500,000 distinct CDR3 sequences in the sample, less than 40% were seen once. The specimen was cord blood. Receptors were obtained from a newborn girl in good health. CDR3s include the opening cysteine and the closing phenylalanine or tryptophan. D genes are given only for firm matches.

CDR3 | V | D | J
CSGSLGNEQFF | TRBV20-1 | - | TRBJ2-1
CASSLALGGRNYGYTF | TRBV5-1 | - | TRBJ1-2
CASSPLPGSDYGYTF | TRBV18 | - | TRBJ1-2
CSSGVYNEQYF | TRBV29-1 | - | TRBJ2-7
CSARVSSGEQYF | TRBV20-1 | TRBD2 | TRBJ2-7
CASSPRTLTGRDNEQYF | TRBV4-1 | - | -
CASSRNRDRGNQPQHF | TRBV4-2 | TRBD1 | TRBJ1-5
CASSLRRGPDGYTF | TRBV27 | TRBD1 | TRBJ1-2
CSARKTGTGGHNQPQHF | TRBV20-1 | TRBD1 | TRBJ1-5
CASSQGDPRTENIQYF | TRBV4-2 | - | TRBJ2-4
CASSQVVVGREAFF | TRBV14 | - | TRBJ1-1
CASSGSGGGSYEQYF | TRBV7-9 | - | TRBJ2-7
CATSDSRRGYGYTF | TRBV24-1 | - | TRBJ1-2
CASSLGSGFGYEQYF | TRBV7-8 | - | TRBJ2-7
CSASRGVYEQYF | TRBV20-1 | - | TRBJ2-7
CASSYSIAGDHEQYF | TRBV6-2/TRBV6-3 | - | TRBJ2-7
CASIEKGFTDTQYF | TRBV6-1 | - | TRBJ2-3
CASSPTPTPYNEQFF | TRBV28 | - | TRBJ2-1
CAISGGGEGYNEQFF | TRBV10-3 | - | TRBJ2-1
CASSLVTSGGYFTDTQYF | TRBV7-2 | TRBD2 | TRBJ2-3
CASSEWRGSSYNEQFF | TRBV25-1 | TRBD2 | TRBJ2-1
CASSLRPTSNQPQHF | TRBV5-1 | - | TRBJ1-5
CSARCPDRNYGYTF | TRBV20-1 | - | TRBJ1-2
CSASLRNQPQHF | TRBV20-1 | - | TRBJ1-5
CASSVGKSYEQYF | TRBV9 | - | TRBJ2-7
CSARRTGRLEGYTF | TRBV20-1 | TRBD1 | TRBJ1-2
CASRGTGGSHEQYF | TRBV6-1 | TRBD1 | -
CASRQGRETQYF | TRBV12-3/TRBV12-4 | - | TRBJ2-5